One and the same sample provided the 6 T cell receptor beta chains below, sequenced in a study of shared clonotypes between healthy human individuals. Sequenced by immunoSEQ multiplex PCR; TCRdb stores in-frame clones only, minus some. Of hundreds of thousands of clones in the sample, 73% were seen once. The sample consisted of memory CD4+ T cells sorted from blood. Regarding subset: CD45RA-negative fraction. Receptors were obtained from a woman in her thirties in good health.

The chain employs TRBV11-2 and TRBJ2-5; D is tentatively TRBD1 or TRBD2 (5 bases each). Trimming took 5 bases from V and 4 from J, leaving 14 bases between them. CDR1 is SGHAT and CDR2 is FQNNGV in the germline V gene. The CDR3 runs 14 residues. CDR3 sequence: CASSRTAGGETQYF. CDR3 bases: TGTGCCAGCAGCCGGACTGCTGGGGGAGAGACCCAGTACTTC.

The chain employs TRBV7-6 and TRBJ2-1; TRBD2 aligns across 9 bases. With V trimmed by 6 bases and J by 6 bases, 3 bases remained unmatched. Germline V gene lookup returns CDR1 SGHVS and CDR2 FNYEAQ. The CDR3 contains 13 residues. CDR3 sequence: CASRGGRANEQFF. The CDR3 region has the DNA TGTGCCAGCAGAGGCGGGAGGGCCAATGAGCAGTTCTTC.

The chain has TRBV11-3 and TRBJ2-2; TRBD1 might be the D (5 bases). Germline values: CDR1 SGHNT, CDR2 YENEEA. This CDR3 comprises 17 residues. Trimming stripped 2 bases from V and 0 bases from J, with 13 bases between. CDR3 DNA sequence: TGTGCCAGCAGCTTATCCGGCGGCAGGGCGAACACCGGGGAGCTGTTTTTT. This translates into CASSLSGGRANTGELFF.

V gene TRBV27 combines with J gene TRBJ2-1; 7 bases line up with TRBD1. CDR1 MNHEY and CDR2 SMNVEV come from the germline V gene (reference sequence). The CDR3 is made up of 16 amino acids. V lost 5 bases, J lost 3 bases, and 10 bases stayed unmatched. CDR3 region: CASSVGQEVVYNEQFF. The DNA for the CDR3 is TGTGCCAGCAGTGTCGGACAGGAGGTTGTCTACAATGAGCAGTTCTTC.

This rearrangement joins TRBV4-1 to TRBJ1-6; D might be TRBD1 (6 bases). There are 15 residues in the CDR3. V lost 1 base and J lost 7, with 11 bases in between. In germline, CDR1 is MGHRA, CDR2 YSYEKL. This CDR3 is CASSQVWGLNSPLHF. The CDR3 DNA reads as TGCGCCAGCAGCCAAGTCTGGGGGCTGAATTCACCCCTCCACTTT.

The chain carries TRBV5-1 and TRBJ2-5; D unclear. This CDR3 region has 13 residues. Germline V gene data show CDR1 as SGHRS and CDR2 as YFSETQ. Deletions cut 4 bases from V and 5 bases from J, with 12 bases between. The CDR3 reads CASSRVGEETQYF. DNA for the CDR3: TGCGCCAGCAGCCGGGTGGGTGAGGAGACCCAGTACTTC.